This TCR beta chain was documented in a study of CD8 T cells in ankylosing spondylitis. General observations from the study: A motif of several highly homologous TCR beta variants was seen as apparently characteristic of ankylosing spondylitis blood.

Notes on this clonotype: Its antigen is undetermined.

One entry per CDR3 protein, called by TCRdb with MiXCR from the 5' RACE reads. The sample comprises about 840,000 distinct CDR3 sequences, about 10% of which are singletons, and about 0.49% rests with the top ten. Sequencing was carried out using blood, either unsorted or a sorted T cell fraction (not recorded which). The receptor's source is a male donor with ankylosing spondylitis.

CDR3 DNA: TGTGCCAGCAGCTCCCAGGGGGCGGGAAGAGCTTTCTTT. This translates into CASSSQGAGRAFF. The chain carries TRBV7-2 and TRBJ1-1; 8 bases fit TRBD1. The CDR3 has 13 residues. CDR1 and CDR2 (germline): SGHTA, FQGNSA. J gave up 10 bases and V 4 bases, and 8 bases lay outside the gene matches. Looking up the rest from reference TRBV7-2 and TRBJ1-1 gives the full variable domain: GAGVSQSPSNKVTEKGKDVELRCDPISGHTALYWYRQSLGQGLEFLIYFQGNSAPDKSGLPSDRFSAERTGGSVSTLTIQRTQQEDSAVYLCASSSQGAGRAFFGQGTRLTVV.